This TCR beta chain was identified during a study of cytomegalovirus exposure and HLA in healthy donors. At the level of the study: A prior analysis found 100 million to 140 million unique TCR beta sequences from 150 million to 200 million T cells.

Trimming pared 0 bases from V and 6 bases from J, leaving 8 bases between. Germline CDR1 is MNHNY and CDR2 is SVGAGI (reference sequence). The CDR3 covers 14 residues. Study-level findings and limits: Investigators reported more than 150 TCR beta chains as tied to cytomegalovirus. When analyzed later, a missense DCLRE1C variant was found to be linked to TCR beta V- and J-gene trimming.

This clone was found a few times. Its matching antigen is unknown. A multiplex PCR was run with 60 Vbeta primers and 13 Jbeta primers. TCRdb keeps only in-frame clones here, not all; method: immunoSEQ multiplex PCR. Here the sample spans under 150,000 clones, around 80% being singletons. V gene TRBV6-6 combines with J gene TRBJ2-2; D uncertain. The material sequenced was PBMCs. The receptor comes from a female donor in good health and CMV-seropositive. CDR3 sequence (DNA): TGTGCCAGCAGTTACTCGAGCTCCGCCGGGGAGCTGTTTTTT. Its protein is CASSYSSSAGELFF.